The clone carrying this TCR beta chain was counted between two and nine times. No antigen is known for it. The CDR3 totals 14 residues. Between the trimmed V and J ends, which lost 4 bases and 0 bases, there was a span of 10 bases. CDR1 SGHRS and CDR2 YFSETQ come from the germline V gene. One entry per CDR3 protein, called by TCRdb with MiXCR from the 5' RACE reads. The sample lists hundreds of thousands of distinct CDR3 sequences, more than 25% occurring once. This entry belongs to a study of CD8 T cells in ankylosing spondylitis. Study-level findings and limits: Several of the motif variants were reported before in synovial fluid and blood from reactive arthritis. Blood from ankylosing spondylitis patients appeared to carry a characteristic roughly eight-variant TCR beta motif. Disease-linked clones bore a CD8+ phenotype and were relatively rare in peripheral blood.

What was sequenced was blood, either unsorted or a sorted T cell fraction (not recorded which). The chain links TRBV5-1 to TRBJ1-2; D call uncertain. The TCR comes from a male donor with ankylosing spondylitis. CDR3 in DNA: TGCGCCAGCAGCCTAGAAGGATCTAACTATGGCTACACCTTC. As protein: CASSLEGSNYGYTF.